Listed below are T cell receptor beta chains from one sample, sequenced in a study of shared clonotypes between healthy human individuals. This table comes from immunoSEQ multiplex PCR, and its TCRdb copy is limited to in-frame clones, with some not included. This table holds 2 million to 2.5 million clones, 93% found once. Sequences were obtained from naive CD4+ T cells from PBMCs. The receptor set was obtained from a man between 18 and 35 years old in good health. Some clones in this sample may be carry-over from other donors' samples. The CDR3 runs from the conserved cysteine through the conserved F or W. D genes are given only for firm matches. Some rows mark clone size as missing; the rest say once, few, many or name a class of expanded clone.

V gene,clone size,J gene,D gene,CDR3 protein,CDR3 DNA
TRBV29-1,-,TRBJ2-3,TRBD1,CSVSGQGTDTQYF,TGCAGCGTTTCAGGACAGGGCACAGATACGCAGTATTTT
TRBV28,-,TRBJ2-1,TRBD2,CASSPGTSGVLEQFF,TGTGCCAGCAGTCCCGGGACTAGCGGAGTCTTAGAGCAGTTCTTC
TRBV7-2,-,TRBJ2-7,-,CASSPRGGEQYF,TGTGCCAGCAGCCCGAGGGGGGGCGAGCAGTACTTC
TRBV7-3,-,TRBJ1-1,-,CASSFRAMNTEAFF,TGTGCCAGCAGCTTCAGGGCCATGAACACTGAAGCTTTCTTT
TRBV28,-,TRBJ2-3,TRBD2,CASSQGLAGSSQHTDTQYF,TGTGCCAGCAGCCAGGGACTAGCGGGAAGTTCGCAACACACAGATACGCAGTATTTT
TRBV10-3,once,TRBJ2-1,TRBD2,CAISGGLAGRDEQFF,TGTGCCATCAGCGGTGGACTAGCGGGAAGAGATGAGCAGTTCTTC
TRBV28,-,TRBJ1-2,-,CASSLPLYGYTF,TGTGCCAGCAGTTTGCCGCTCTATGGCTACACCTTC
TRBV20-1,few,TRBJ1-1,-,CSARGRSEAFF,TGCAGTGCTAGGGGGAGATCTGAAGCTTTCTTT
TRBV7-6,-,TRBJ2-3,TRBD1,CASSSRQGADAQYF,TGTGCCAGCAGCTCACGACAGGGGGCCGATGCGCAGTATTTT
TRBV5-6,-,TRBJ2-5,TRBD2,CASSSGLAGGPDQETQYF,TGTGCCAGCAGCTCTGGACTAGCGGGAGGGCCCGACCAAGAGACCCAGTACTTC
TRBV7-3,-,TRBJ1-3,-,CASSSSGEAGNTIYF,TGTGCCAGCAGTTCATCAGGCGAGGCTGGAAACACCATATATTTT
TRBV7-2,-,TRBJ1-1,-,CASSSDRGGFEAFF,TGTGCCAGCAGCTCCGACCGGGGGGGCTTTGAAGCTTTCTTT
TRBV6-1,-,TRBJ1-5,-,CASSEALFDQPQHF,TGTGCCAGCAGTGAAGCGCTGTTTGATCAGCCCCAGCATTTT
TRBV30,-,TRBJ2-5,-,CAWSVRVRAGLAQYF,TGTGCCTGGAGTGTAAGGGTCAGGGCAGGACTGGCCCAGTACTTC
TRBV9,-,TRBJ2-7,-,CASSVGSAGLTYEQYF,TGTGCCAGCAGCGTGGGATCAGCGGGTCTCACCTACGAGCAGTACTTC
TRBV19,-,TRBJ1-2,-,CASSMNQDYGYTF,TGTGCCAGTAGCATGAATCAGGACTATGGCTACACCTTC
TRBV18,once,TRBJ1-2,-,CASSPPGQGTQSNYGYTF,TGTGCCAGCTCACCCCCGGGGCAGGGAACCCAGTCTAACTATGGCTACACCTTC
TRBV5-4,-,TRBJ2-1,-,CASSLRSSSSYNEQFF,TGTGCCAGCAGCTTGCGGTCGAGCTCCTCCTACAATGAGCAGTTCTTC
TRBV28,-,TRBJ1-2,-,CASSPNRGAFYGYTF,TGTGCCAGCAGTCCGAACCGGGGGGCCTTTTATGGCTACACCTTC
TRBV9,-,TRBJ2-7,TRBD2,CASSPGTSGAREQYF,TGTGCCAGCAGCCCCGGGACTAGCGGGGCCCGCGAGCAGTACTTC
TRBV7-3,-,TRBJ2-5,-,CASSLTRDSSRNF,TGTGCCAGCAGCTTAACGCGGGACTCCTCAAGGAACTTC
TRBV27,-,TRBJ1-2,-,CASSSLPWDRGYTF,TGTGCCAGCAGTTCTCTGCCCTGGGACCGTGGCTACACCTTC
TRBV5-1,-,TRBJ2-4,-,CASSLGDGVSSIQYF,TGCGCCAGCAGCTTGGGGGACGGAGTTTCTTCCATTCAGTACTTC
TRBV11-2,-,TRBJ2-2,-,CASSPPSGELFF,TGTGCCAGCAGCCCCCCCTCCGGGGAGCTGTTTTTT